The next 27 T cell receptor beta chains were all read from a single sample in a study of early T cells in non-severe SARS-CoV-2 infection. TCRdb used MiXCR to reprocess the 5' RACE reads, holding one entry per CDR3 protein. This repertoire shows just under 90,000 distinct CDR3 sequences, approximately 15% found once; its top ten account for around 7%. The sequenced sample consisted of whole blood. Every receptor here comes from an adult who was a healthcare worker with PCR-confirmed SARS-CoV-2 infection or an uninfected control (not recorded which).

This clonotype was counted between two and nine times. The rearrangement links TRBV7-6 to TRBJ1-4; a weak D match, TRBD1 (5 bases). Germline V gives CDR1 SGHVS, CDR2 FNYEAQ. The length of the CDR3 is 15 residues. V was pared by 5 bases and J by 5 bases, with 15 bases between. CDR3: CASSPLSGENEKLFF. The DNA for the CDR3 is TGTGCCAGCAGCCCCTTATCGGGGGAGAATGAAAAACTGTTTTTT. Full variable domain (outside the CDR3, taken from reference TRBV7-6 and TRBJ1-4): GAGVSQSPRYKVTKRGQDVALRCDPISGHVSLYWYRQALGQGPEFLTYFNYEAQQDKSGLPNDRFSAERPEGSISTLTIQRTEQRDSAMYRCASSPLSGENEKLFFGSGTQLSVL.

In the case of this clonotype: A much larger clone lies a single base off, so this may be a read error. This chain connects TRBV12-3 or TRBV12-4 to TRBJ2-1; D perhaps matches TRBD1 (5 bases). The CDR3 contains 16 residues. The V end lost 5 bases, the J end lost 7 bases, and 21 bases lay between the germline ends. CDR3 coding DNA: TGTGCCAGCAGTCCCCGGACAAGCCTTCAAGGTAATGAGCAGTTCTTC. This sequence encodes CASSPRTSLQGNEQFF.

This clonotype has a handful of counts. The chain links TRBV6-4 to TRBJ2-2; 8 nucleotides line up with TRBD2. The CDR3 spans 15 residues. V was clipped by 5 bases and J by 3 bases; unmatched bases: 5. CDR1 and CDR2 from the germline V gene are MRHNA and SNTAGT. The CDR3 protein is CASSFSGMDTGELFF. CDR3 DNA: TGTGCCAGCAGTTTTAGCGGGATGGACACCGGGGAGCTGTTTTTT.

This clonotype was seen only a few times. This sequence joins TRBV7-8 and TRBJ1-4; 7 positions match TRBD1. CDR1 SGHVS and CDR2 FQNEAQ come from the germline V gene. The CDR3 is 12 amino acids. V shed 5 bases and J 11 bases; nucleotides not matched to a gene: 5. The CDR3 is CASSPETGKLFF. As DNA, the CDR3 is TGTGCCAGCAGCCCGGAGACAGGGAAACTGTTTTTT.

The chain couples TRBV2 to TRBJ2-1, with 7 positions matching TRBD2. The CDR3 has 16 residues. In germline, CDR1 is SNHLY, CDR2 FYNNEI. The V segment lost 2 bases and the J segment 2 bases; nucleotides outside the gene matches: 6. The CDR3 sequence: CASSELERGPYNEQFF. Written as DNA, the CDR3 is TGTGCCAGCAGTGAATTGGAGCGGGGCCCCTACAATGAGCAGTTCTTC.

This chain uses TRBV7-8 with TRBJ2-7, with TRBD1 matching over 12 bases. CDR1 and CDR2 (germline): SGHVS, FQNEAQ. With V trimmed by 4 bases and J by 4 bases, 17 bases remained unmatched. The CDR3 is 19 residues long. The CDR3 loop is CASSYRIGTGGKPGYEQYF. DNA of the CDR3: TGTGCCAGCAGCTACCGAATAGGGACAGGGGGCAAGCCCGGGTACGAGCAGTACTTC.

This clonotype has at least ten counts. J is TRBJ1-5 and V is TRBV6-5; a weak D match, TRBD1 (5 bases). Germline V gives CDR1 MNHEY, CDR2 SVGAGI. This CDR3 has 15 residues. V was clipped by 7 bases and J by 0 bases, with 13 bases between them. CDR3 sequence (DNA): TGTGCCAGCATTCCGAGGGGAAATAGCAATCAGCCCCAGCATTTT. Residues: CASIPRGNSNQPQHF.

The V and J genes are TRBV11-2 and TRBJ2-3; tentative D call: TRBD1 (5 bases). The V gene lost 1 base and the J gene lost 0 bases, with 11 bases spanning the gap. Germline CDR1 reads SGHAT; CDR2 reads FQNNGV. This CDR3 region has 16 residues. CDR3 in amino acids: CASSLGGGTSTDTQYF. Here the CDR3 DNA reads TGTGCCAGCAGCTTAGGGGGCGGAACTAGCACAGATACGCAGTATTTT.

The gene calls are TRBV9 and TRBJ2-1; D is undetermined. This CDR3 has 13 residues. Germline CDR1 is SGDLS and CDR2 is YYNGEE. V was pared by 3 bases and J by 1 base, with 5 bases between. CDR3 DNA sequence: TGTGCCAGCAGCGCCGAGTCCTACAATGAGCAGTTCTTC. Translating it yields CASSAESYNEQFF.

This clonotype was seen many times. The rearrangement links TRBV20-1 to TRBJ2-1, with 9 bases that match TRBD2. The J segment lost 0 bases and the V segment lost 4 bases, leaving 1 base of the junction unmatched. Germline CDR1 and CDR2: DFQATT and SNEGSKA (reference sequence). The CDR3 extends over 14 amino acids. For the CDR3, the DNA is TGCAGTGCTATTAGCGGGAGCTCCTACAATGAGCAGTTCTTC. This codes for CSAISGSSYNEQFF.

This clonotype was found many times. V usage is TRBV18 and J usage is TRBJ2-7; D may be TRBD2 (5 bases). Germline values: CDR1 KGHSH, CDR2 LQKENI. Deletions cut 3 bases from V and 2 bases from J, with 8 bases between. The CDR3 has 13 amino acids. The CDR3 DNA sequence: TGTGCCAGCTCACCCCGTAGCGCCTACGAGCAGTACTTC. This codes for CASSPRSAYEQYF.

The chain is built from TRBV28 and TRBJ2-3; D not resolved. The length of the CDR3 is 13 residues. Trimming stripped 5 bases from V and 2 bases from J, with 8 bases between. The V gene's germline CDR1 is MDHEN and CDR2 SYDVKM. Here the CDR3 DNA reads TGTGCCAGCAGTAGTCCTGACACAGATACGCAGTATTTT. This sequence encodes CASSSPDTDTQYF.

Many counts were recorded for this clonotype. The DNA of the CDR3 is TGTGCCAGCAGCCCGAGGACAGGGAGCTCCTACGAGCAGTACTTC. It specifies CASSPRTGSSYEQYF. V usage is TRBV7-6 and J usage is TRBJ2-7; 8 nucleotides match TRBD1. This CDR3 is built from 15 residues. The germline CDR1 and CDR2 sequences are SGHVS and FNYEAQ. V lost 5 bases and J lost 0; bases outside the gene matches: 6.

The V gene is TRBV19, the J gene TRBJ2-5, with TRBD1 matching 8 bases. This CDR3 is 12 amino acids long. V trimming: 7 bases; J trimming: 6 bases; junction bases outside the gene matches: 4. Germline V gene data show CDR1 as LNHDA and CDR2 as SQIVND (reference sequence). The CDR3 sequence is CASTQGDKTQYF. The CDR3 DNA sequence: TGTGCCAGTACACAGGGGGATAAGACCCAGTACTTC.

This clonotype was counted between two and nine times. The CDR3 here is CASSPGVHEQYF. The CDR3 DNA reads as TGTGCCAGCAGCCCTGGGGTGCACGAGCAGTACTTC. The rearrangement uses TRBV7-9 and TRBJ2-7, with D unclear. V shed 5 bases and J shed 5 bases, with 10 bases lying between them. The CDR3 sequence is 12 residues long. Per the germline V gene, CDR1 is SEHNR and CDR2 is FQNEAQ (reference sequence).

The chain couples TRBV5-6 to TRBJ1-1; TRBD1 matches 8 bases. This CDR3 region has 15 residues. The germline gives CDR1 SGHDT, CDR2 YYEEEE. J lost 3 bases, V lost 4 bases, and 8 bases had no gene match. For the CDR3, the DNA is TGTGCCAGCAGCCGCGGACAGGGAGGACACACTGAAGCTTTCTTT. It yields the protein CASSRGQGGHTEAFF.

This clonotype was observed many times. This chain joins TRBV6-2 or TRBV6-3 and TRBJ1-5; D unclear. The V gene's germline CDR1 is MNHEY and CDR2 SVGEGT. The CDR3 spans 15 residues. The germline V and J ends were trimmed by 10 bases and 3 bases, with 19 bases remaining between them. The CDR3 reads CATSKGGRINQPQHF. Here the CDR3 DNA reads TGTGCCACCTCAAAAGGAGGCCGGATCAATCAGCCCCAGCATTTT.

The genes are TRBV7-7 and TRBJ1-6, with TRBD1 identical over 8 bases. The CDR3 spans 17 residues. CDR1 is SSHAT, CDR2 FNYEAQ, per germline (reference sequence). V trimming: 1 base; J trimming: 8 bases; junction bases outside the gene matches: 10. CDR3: CASSLGVPRQGHSPLHF. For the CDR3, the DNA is TGTGCCAGCAGCTTAGGGGTCCCTAGACAGGGGCATTCACCCCTCCACTTT.

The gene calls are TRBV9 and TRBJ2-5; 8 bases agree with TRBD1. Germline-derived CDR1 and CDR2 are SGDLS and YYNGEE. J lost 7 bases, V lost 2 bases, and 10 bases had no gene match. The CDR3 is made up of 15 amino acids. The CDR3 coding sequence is TGTGCCAGCAGCGTCGCAGGGGGCCCAGCCGGGACCCAGTACTTC. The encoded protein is CASSVAGGPAGTQYF.

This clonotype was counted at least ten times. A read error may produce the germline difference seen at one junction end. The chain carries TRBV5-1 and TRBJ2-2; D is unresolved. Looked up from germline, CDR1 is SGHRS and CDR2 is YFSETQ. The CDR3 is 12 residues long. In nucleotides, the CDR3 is TGTGCCAGCAGTTCAGACACCGGGGAGCTGTTTTTT. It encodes CASSSDTGELFF.

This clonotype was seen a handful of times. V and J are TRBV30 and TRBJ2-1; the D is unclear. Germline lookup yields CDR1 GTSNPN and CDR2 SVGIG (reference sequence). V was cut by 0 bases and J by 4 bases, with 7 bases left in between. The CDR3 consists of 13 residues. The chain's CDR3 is CAWSVGGYNEQFF. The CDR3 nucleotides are TGTGCCTGGAGTGTTGGTGGATACAATGAGCAGTTCTTC.

CDR3 bases: TGTGCCAGCAGCCGGAGCGGGAGGGGGACAGATACGCAGTATTTT. Amino acid sequence: CASSRSGRGTDTQYF. The V gene is TRBV7-6, the J gene TRBJ2-3; TRBD2 matches 10 bases. The CDR3 sequence is 15 residues long. The germline CDR1 and CDR2 sequences are SGHVS and FNYEAQ. The V segment lost 5 bases and the J segment 3 bases; nucleotides outside the gene matches: 5.

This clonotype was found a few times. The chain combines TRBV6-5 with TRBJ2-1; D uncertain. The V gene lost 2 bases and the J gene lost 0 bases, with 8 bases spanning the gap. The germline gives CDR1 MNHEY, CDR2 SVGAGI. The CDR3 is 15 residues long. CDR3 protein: CASSYVQSSYNEQFF. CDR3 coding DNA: TGTGCCAGCAGTTACGTCCAGAGCTCCTACAATGAGCAGTTCTTC.

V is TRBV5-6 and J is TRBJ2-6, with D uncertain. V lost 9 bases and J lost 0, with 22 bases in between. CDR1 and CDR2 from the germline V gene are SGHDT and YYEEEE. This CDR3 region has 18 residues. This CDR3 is CATTESPTFSSGANVLTF. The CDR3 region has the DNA TGTGCCACCACTGAGAGCCCTACCTTTTCCTCTGGGGCCAACGTCCTGACTTTC.

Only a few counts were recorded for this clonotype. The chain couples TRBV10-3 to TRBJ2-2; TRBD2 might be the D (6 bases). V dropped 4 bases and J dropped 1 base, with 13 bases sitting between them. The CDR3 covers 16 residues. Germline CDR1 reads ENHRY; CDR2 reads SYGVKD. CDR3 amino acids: CAISGVAERNTGELFF. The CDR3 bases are TGTGCCATCAGTGGGGTAGCGGAGAGGAACACCGGGGAGCTGTTTTTT.

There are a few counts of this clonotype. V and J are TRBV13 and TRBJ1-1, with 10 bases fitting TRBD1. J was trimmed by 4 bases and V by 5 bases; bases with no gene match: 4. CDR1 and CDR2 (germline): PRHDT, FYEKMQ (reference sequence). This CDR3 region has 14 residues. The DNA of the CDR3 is TGTGCCAGCAGCCTGGGACAGGGGCTCACTGAAGCTTTCTTT. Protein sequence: CASSLGQGLTEAFF. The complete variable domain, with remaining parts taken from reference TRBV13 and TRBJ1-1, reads AAGVIQSPRHLIKEKRETATLKCYPIPRHDTVYWYQQGPGQDPQFLISFYEKMQSDKGSIPDRFSAQQFSDYHSELNMSSLELGDSALYFCASSLGQGLTEAFFGQGTRLTVV.

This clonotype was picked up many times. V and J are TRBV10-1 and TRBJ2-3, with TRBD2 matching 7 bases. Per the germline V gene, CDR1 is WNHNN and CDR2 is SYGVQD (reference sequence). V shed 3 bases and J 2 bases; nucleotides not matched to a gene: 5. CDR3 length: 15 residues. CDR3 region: CASSEGTIFTDTQYF. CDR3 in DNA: TGCGCCAGCAGTGAAGGGACTATTTTCACAGATACGCAGTATTTT.